Following are 29 T cell receptor beta chains from one sample sequenced in a study of Ad26.COV2.S vaccination and SARS-CoV-2 variants (dated by TCRdb to about 2021). The meaning of the sample's treatment or condition label: around 19 received Ad26.COV2.S at low or high dose, single or two shots; roughly 5 received placebo; per-sample allocation not given. For vaccine and placebo recipients, repertoires were sequenced using samples collected on day 63 after the first injection. The library was prepared using the immunoSEQ multiplex PCR assay. Entries here come from immuneACCESS through TCRdb and include only in-frame sequences with V and J called. Some clones fail to appear in such tables; in the studies checked, an unresolved V gene covers under half of the shortfall, and the cause of the remainder is unknown. Here the sample has some 340,000 clones; 85% to 90% occur a single time. The ten biggest clones cover under 2% of the sample.

The material sequenced was peripheral blood, taken in a trial of Ad26.COV2.S vaccine versus placebo. Receptors were obtained from a person between 18 and 65 years old who received the Ad26.COV2.S COVID-19 vaccine or a placebo.

V and J are TRBV30 and TRBJ1-1; weak D call: TRBD1 (5 bases). With 3 bases removed from V and 1 base from J, the gap between germline ends came to 21 bases. The germline CDR1 and CDR2 sequences are GTSNPN and SVGIG (reference sequence). CDR3 size: 17 residues. CDR3 sequence reads: CAWRPRDGLRKNTEAFF. CDR3 DNA: TGTGCCTGGAGACCCAGGGACGGACTTAGGAAGAACACTGAAGCTTTCTTT.

The chain uses TRBV19 and TRBJ2-3; D is tentatively TRBD1 or TRBD2 (6 bases each). V was cut by 4 bases and J by 5 bases, with 13 bases left in between. Looked up from germline, CDR1 is LNHDA and CDR2 is SQIVND (reference sequence). The CDR3 loop spans 14 amino acids. The CDR3 region has the DNA TGTGCCAGTAGTACAAACGGGGGACAAGATACGCAGTATTTT. Amino acids: CASSTNGGQDTQYF. Variable domain in full (rest from reference TRBV19 and TRBJ2-3): DGGITQSPKYLFRKEGQNVTLSCEQNLNHDAMYWYRQDPGQGLRLIYYSQIVNDFQKGDIAEGYSVSREKKESFPLTVTSAQKNPTAFYLCASSTNGGQDTQYFGPGTRLTVL.

The gene calls are TRBV24-1 and TRBJ2-5; 8 bases map to TRBD1. V shed 4 bases and J 5 bases; nucleotides not matched to a gene: 11. CDR3 length: 16 residues. From germline, CDR1 is KGHDR and CDR2 SFDVKD. The CDR3 region is CATSDPGQGRGETQYF. CDR3 bases: TGTGCCACCAGTGACCCCGGACAGGGCAGGGGCGAGACCCAGTACTTC.

The chain recombines TRBV6-5 with TRBJ2-3, with 8 bases fitting TRBD1. This CDR3 is 13 amino acids long. The ends lost 6 bases at V and 1 base at J; junction bases unmatched: 0. The germline V gene encodes CDR1 MNHEY and CDR2 SVGAGI. CDR3 DNA sequence: TGTGCCAGCAGGACAGGGGGCACAGATACGCAGTATTTT. This encodes CASRTGGTDTQYF.

The chain carries TRBV20-1 and TRBJ1-1, with unresolved D. The CDR3 has 11 amino acids. V was pared by 3 bases and J by 11 bases, with 13 bases between. Germline CDR1 reads DFQATT; CDR2 reads SNEGSKA (reference sequence). The CDR3 here is CSASPSAGAFF. The CDR3 DNA sequence: TGCAGTGCTAGCCCATCGGCCGGGGCTTTCTTT.

This clone has just one count. The chain joins TRBV5-6 to TRBJ1-2, with unresolved D. V was clipped by 0 bases and J by 8 bases, with 8 bases between them. This CDR3 comprises 12 residues. Germline V gene data show CDR1 as SGHDT and CDR2 as YYEEEE. CDR3 bases: TGTGCCAGCAGCTTGGTGGCAGGCGGCTACACCTTC. Residues: CASSLVAGGYTF.

V is TRBV19 and J is TRBJ1-4; TRBD1 matches 8 bases. Germline-derived CDR1 and CDR2 are LNHDA and SQIVND (reference sequence). V shed 1 base, J shed 8 bases, and the junction held 6 bases outside the gene matches. The CDR3 consists of 15 residues. This CDR3 reads CASSIASGGAEKLFF. The CDR3 nucleotides read TGTGCCAGTAGTATAGCTTCAGGGGGCGCGGAAAAACTGTTTTTT. Drawing the rest from reference TRBV19 and TRBJ1-4, the complete variable domain is DGGITQSPKYLFRKEGQNVTLSCEQNLNHDAMYWYRQDPGQGLRLIYYSQIVNDFQKGDIAEGYSVSREKKESFPLTVTSAQKNPTAFYLCASSIASGGAEKLFFGSGTQLSVL.

The chain couples TRBV5-1 to TRBJ2-7; D uncertain. Trimming stripped 4 bases from V and 6 bases from J, with 20 bases between. Germline CDR1 SGHRS, CDR2 YFSETQ. The CDR3 contains 15 residues. Written as DNA, the CDR3 is TGCGCCAGCAGCCCCCTGGTGCCGGATCCCAGCGAGCAGTACTTC. Its translation is CASSPLVPDPSEQYF.

This chain joins TRBV11-2 and TRBJ2-5; D is ambiguous. The germline V gene has CDR1 SGHAT and CDR2 FQNNGV. The CDR3 length is 16 residues. Trimming left V 1 base short and J 2 bases short, with 14 bases between. This CDR3 is CASSLGLRRRQETQYF. DNA of the CDR3: TGTGCCAGCAGCTTAGGACTCAGGCGGCGGCAAGAGACCCAGTACTTC.

V usage is TRBV6-2 or TRBV6-3 and J usage is TRBJ2-2; D call uncertain. The V gene lost 4 bases and the J gene lost 6 bases, with 18 bases spanning the gap. This CDR3 comprises 16 residues. CDR1 MNHEY and CDR2 SVGEGT come from the germline V gene. The CDR3 nucleotides read TGTGCCAGCAGTTTGACCCGGGCCATAAGGTCCGGGGAGCTGTTTTTT. Its translation: CASSLTRAIRSGELFF.

The chain couples TRBV3-1 (or the pseudogene TRBV3-2) to TRBJ1-1, with D tentatively TRBD1 (5 bases). The CDR3 runs 16 residues. CDR1 is LGHDT and CDR2 is YNNKEL in the germline V gene (reference sequence). Deletions cut 0 bases from V and 1 base from J, with 12 bases between. CDR3 coding DNA: TGTGCCAGCAGCCAAGAGCCGGGGCTGAGGAACACTGAAGCTTTCTTT. Residues: CASSQEPGLRNTEAFF.

The chain links TRBV19 to TRBJ1-5; 8 bases are shared with TRBD1. Unmatched junction bases numbered 6, after V lost 1 base and J lost 4 bases. The CDR3 is 16 residues long. CDR1 and CDR2 (germline): LNHDA, SQIVND (reference sequence). The CDR3 sequence is CASSIVGQVTNQPQHF. The CDR3 nucleotides are TGTGCCAGTAGTATAGTGGGACAGGTCACGAATCAGCCCCAGCATTTT.

The chain couples TRBV2 to TRBJ2-2; D unclear. This CDR3 spans 11 amino acids. Germline V gene sequence: CDR1 SNHLY, CDR2 FYNNEI. The V end was cut by 10 bases, the J end by 4 bases, with 7 bases between. The CDR3 loop reads CATGGTGELFF. Written as DNA, the CDR3 is TGTGCCACAGGTGGCACCGGGGAGCTGTTTTTT.

V usage is TRBV3-1 (or the pseudogene TRBV3-2) and J usage is TRBJ1-1; tentatively, D is TRBD1 (5 bases). V was pared by 2 bases and J by 3 bases, with 10 bases between. This CDR3 spans 14 amino acids. Per germline, CDR1 LGHDT and CDR2 YNNKEL (reference sequence). CDR3 DNA sequence: TGTGCCAGCAGCCAACCAGGGAGCGACACTGAAGCTTTCTTT. The encoded protein is CASSQPGSDTEAFF.

The chain is built from TRBV7-9 and TRBJ2-3, with 7 bases lining up with TRBD2. With 5 bases clipped from V and 6 bases from J, the junction kept 8 bases outside the gene matches. CDR3 length: 14 residues. Germline CDR1 SEHNR, CDR2 FQNEAQ (reference sequence). The CDR3 region has the DNA TGTGCCAGCAGCCTAAGCGCCGGGGGGGATACGCAGTATTTT. Amino acid sequence: CASSLSAGGDTQYF.

The table lists this clone with a few counts. The V gene is TRBV5-6, the J gene TRBJ2-3; 8 nucleotides align to TRBD1. Germline V gene lookup returns CDR1 SGHDT and CDR2 YYEEEE. The CDR3 has 17 residues. The V segment lost 4 bases and the J segment 1 base; nucleotides outside the gene matches: 11. CDR3 sequence (DNA): TGTGCCAGCAGCCGCCCCCAGGGGGCGCGTGGCACAGATACGCAGTATTTT. This sequence encodes CASSRPQGARGTDTQYF.

This clone has more than one count but fewer than ten. The chain is built from TRBV7-2 and TRBJ2-7, with 7 positions matching TRBD1. The ends lost 4 bases at V and 3 bases at J; junction bases unmatched: 12. Germline V gene lookup returns CDR1 SGHTA and CDR2 FQGNSA. The CDR3 loop spans 16 amino acids. Written as DNA, the CDR3 is TGTGCCAGCAGCTCTCGGACAGGAGACTCTATCTACGAGCAGTACTTC. Translated, it gives CASSSRTGDSIYEQYF.

In its sample, this clone was seen once. This rearrangement joins TRBV5-1 to TRBJ1-4, with a weak D call TRBD1 (5 bases). V lost 0 bases to trimming and J lost 3 bases, with 12 bases between them. Germline assignment: CDR1 SGHRS and CDR2 YFSETQ. CDR3 length: 16 amino acids. The CDR3 protein is CASSLGPTAPNEKLFF. In DNA, the CDR3 is TGCGCCAGCAGCTTGGGCCCGACAGCCCCTAATGAAAAACTGTTTTTT.

This clone came up a few times. The rearrangement joins TRBV14 to TRBJ1-6, with TRBD1 matching 10 bases. With 4 bases clipped from V and 10 bases from J, the junction kept 7 bases outside the gene matches. The CDR3 is made up of 15 amino acids. Per germline, CDR1 SGHDN and CDR2 FVKESK. The DNA of the CDR3 is TGTGCCAGCAGCCGAGGACAGGGGGTCCAGTCACCCCTCCACTTT. This translates into CASSRGQGVQSPLHF.

The V gene is TRBV3-1 (or the pseudogene TRBV3-2), the J gene TRBJ2-3; TRBD1 matches at 10 bases. The CDR3 length is 17 residues. Germline trimming cut 3 bases from V and 4 bases from J; bases unmatched to any gene: 10. Germline V CDR1 and CDR2: LGHDT, YNNKEL (reference sequence). The CDR3 sequence: CASSQRGQGVGADTQYF. In nucleotides, the CDR3 is TGTGCCAGCAGCCAGCGTGGACAGGGGGTAGGGGCAGATACGCAGTATTTT.

The sample holds a few counts of this clone. The gene calls are TRBV3-1 (or the pseudogene TRBV3-2) and TRBJ1-2; 10 bases fit TRBD1. V lost 7 bases and J lost 7; bases outside the gene matches: 12. CDR1 and CDR2 from the germline V gene are LGHDT and YNNKEL (reference sequence). The CDR3 contains 15 residues. Here the CDR3 reads CASTIGQTGGSGYTF. Written as DNA, the CDR3 is TGTGCCAGCACTATTGGCCAGACAGGGGGCAGTGGCTACACCTTC.

The chain uses TRBV29-1 and TRBJ2-1; possibly TRBD2 for D (5 bases). This CDR3 comprises 14 residues. Germline V gene lookup returns CDR1 SQVTM and CDR2 ANQGSEA. The V and J ends lost 7 bases and 8 bases respectively, with 21 bases between them. The CDR3 nucleotides are TGCAGCGCATCCCAGAGAGGACTTTCGGATGAGCAGTTCTTC. Translation gives CSASQRGLSDEQFF.

J is TRBJ1-2 and V is TRBV7-9; possible D gene TRBD1, 6 bases. This CDR3 has 16 residues. Germline lookup yields CDR1 SEHNR and CDR2 FQNEAQ (reference sequence). Trimming took off 1 base at V and 2 bases at J, with 14 bases between the two ends. CDR3 loop: CASSLGAGATNYGYTF. The CDR3 DNA is TGTGCCAGCAGCTTAGGGGCAGGGGCAACAAACTATGGCTACACCTTC.

The sample holds one count of this clone. The rearrangement joins TRBV7-9 to TRBJ1-2; TRBD1 might be the D (5 bases). This CDR3 spans 13 amino acids. Trimming removed 4 bases from V and 6 bases from J, with 12 bases in between. CDR1 and CDR2 (germline): SEHNR, FQNEAQ (reference sequence). DNA of the CDR3: TGTGCCAGCAGCTCCCGTGGGGGAAATGGCTACACCTTC. Encoded protein: CASSSRGGNGYTF.

J is TRBJ1-1 and V is TRBV7-9; no clear D gene. V was cut by 6 bases and J by 11 bases, with 22 bases left in between. The CDR3 extends over 14 amino acids. CDR1 is SEHNR and CDR2 is FQNEAQ in the germline V gene (reference sequence). CDR3: CASRRDPSSLWAFF. The CDR3 nucleotides are TGTGCCAGCAGACGTGACCCATCCTCGCTGTGGGCTTTCTTT.

This clone was seen more than once but under ten times. The chain employs TRBV5-1 and TRBJ1-2; unclear D gene. Germline V gene data show CDR1 as SGHRS and CDR2 as YFSETQ. The CDR3 covers 14 residues. Between the trimmed V and J ends, which lost 2 bases and 0 bases, there was a span of 8 bases. This CDR3 is CASSFREPNYGYTF. The DNA of the CDR3 is TGCGCCAGCAGCTTCCGGGAACCTAACTATGGCTACACCTTC.

This chain joins TRBV9 and TRBJ1-2, with D perhaps matching TRBD1 (6 bases). The ends were cut back, 0 bases at V and 9 bases at J, with 21 bases in the middle. CDR1 and CDR2 from the germline V gene are SGDLS and YYNGEE. The CDR3 sequence is 16 residues long. The CDR3 DNA reads TGTGCCAGCAGCGTAGGGGCCACCGGGACATCTTGGAGCTACACCTTC. Protein: CASSVGATGTSWSYTF.

V usage is TRBV5-1 and J usage is TRBJ1-2; 9 bases line up with TRBD1. CDR3 size: 14 residues. Germline lookup yields CDR1 SGHRS and CDR2 YFSETQ. Losses at the gene ends were 4 bases for V and 8 bases for J; bases not matched to a gene: 9. CDR3 in DNA: TGCGCCAGCAGCCTAGACAGGGGGTCTCTCGGCTACACCTTC. Its protein product is CASSLDRGSLGYTF.

This rearrangement joins TRBV3-1 (or the pseudogene TRBV3-2) to TRBJ2-7; 9 bases agree with TRBD2. With V trimmed by 2 bases and J by 3 bases, 8 bases remained unmatched. The CDR3 runs 16 residues. Germline V CDR1 and CDR2: LGHDT, YNNKEL (reference sequence). CDR3 sequence reads: CASSQPKLAGIYEQYF. DNA for the CDR3: TGTGCCAGCAGCCAACCCAAACTAGCGGGTATCTACGAGCAGTACTTC.